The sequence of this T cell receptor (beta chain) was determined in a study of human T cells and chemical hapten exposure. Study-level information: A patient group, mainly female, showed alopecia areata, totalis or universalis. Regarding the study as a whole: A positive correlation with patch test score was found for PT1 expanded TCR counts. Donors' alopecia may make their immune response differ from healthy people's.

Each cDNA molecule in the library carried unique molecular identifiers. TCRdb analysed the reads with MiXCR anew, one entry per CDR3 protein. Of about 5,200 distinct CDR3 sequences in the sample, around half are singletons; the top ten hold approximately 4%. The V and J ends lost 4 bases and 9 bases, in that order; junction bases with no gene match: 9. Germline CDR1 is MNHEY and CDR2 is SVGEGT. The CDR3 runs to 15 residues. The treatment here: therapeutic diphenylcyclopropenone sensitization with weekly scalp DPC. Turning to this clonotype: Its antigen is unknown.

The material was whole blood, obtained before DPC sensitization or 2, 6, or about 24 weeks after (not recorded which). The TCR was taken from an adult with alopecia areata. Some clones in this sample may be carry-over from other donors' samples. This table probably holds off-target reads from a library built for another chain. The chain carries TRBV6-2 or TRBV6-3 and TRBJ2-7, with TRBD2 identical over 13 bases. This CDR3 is CASSFGTSGTFPQYF. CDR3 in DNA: TGTGCCAGCAGTTTCGGGACTAGCGGGACCTTCCCGCAGTACTTC.